This T cell receptor beta chain was captured by sequencing in a study of post-analysis software for immune sequencing data. Findings and limits, study-wide: Roughly five TRBV segments were more frequent in patients than controls; TRBV5-6, TRBV5-1 and TRBV20-1 belonged to this group.

Points on this clonotype: Its antigen is currently unknown.

Prepared TCR beta cDNA libraries contained unique molecular identifiers. TCRdb reanalysed the PCR reads using MiXCR and keeps one entry per CDR3 protein. The sample includes fewer than 850,000 distinct CDR3 sequences, roughly 46% of them seen just once. V lost 1 base to trimming and J lost 8 bases, with 21 bases between them. There are 17 residues in the CDR3. Germline V CDR1 and CDR2: SEHNR, FQNEAQ (reference sequence). Input material: blood. This TCR came from a girl aged 10 to 17 with multiple sclerosis. The V gene is TRBV7-9, the J gene TRBJ2-4; D possibly corresponds to TRBD2 (5 bases). The CDR3 loop is CASSLVATGPTEDIQYF. CDR3 sequence (DNA): TGTGCCAGCAGCTTAGTAGCGACCGGACCTACGGAGGACATTCAGTACTTC.